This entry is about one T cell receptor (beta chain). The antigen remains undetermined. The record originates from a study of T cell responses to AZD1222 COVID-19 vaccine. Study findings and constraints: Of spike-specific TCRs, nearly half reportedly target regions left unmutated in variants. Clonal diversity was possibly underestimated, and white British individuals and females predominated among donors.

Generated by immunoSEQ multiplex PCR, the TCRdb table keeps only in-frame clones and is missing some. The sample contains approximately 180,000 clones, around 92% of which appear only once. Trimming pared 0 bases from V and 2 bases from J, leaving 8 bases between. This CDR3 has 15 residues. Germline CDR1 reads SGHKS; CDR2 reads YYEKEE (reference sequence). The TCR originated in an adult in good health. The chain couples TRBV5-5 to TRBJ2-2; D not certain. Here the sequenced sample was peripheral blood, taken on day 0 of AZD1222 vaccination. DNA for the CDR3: TGTGCCAGCAGCTTGGCGGGTTACAACACCGGGGAGCTGTTTTTT. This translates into CASSLAGYNTGELFF. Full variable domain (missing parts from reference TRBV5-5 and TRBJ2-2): DAGVTQSPTHLIKTRGQQVTLRCSPISGHKSVSWYQQVLGQGPQFIFQYYEKEERGRGNFPDRFSARQFPNYSSELNVNALLLGDSALYLCASSLAGYNTGELFFGEGSRLTVL.